This T cell receptor beta chain was identified in a study of CD8 T cells in Susac syndrome. An input of about 0.5 to 1 ug of RNA was subjected to reverse transcription using random hexamers. TCRdb reanalysed the immunoSEQ multiplex PCR reads using MiXCR and keeps one entry per CDR3 protein. The table lists about 52,000 distinct CDR3 sequences, about 92% of them singletons. The ends were cut back, 0 bases at V and 4 bases at J, with 18 bases in the middle. The CDR3 is 17 residues long. Germline V CDR1 and CDR2: ENHRY, SYGVKD. The chain uses TRBV10-3 and TRBJ1-2; D might be TRBD1 (5 bases). The source of this sequence is a human donor with multiple sclerosis. Sequencing was carried out using CD8+ T cells from PBMCs. The CDR3 nucleotides are TGTGCCATCAGTGAGTCCGGGGCTCTCGCCCCGGGCTATGGCTACACCTTC. Translating gives CAISESGALAPGYGYTF.